Listed below are T cell receptor beta chains from one sample, sequenced in a study of technical replicates of blood from a handful of donors. The method was immunoSEQ multiplex PCR; TCRdb's version includes in-frame clones alone and lacks a portion of them. The data hold under 95,000 clones, with around 92% observed a single time. The sequenced sample was T cells isolated from PBMCs. These receptor sequences come from a human donor in good health. Each CDR3 is given with its conserved first and last residue. D genes are given only for firm matches. Size values are once, few and many counts, or a class for expanded clones, and some rows have none.

>TRBV30|NA|TRBD1|TRBJ2-3
CAWSALGQGADTQYF
TGTGCCTGGAGTGCGCTGGGCCAGGGGGCAGATACGCAGTATTTT
>TRBV18|once|NA|TRBJ1-1
CASSLRAVEDGGAEAFF
TGTGCCAGCTCACTGAGGGCAGTTGAAGACGGGGGGGCTGAAGCTTTCTTT
>TRBV25-1|few|NA|TRBJ1-1
CASSEGAINTEAFF
TGTGCCAGCAGTGAGGGGGCAATTAACACTGAAGCTTTCTTT
>TRBV7-9|NA|TRBD1|TRBJ2-5
CASSSYGQGRDVETQYF
TGTGCCAGCAGCTCTTACGGACAGGGACGAGATGTTGAGACCCAGTACTTC
>TRBV9|once|TRBD2|TRBJ2-2
CASSDGLAGGGNTGELFF
TGTGCCAGCAGCGACGGACTAGCGGGAGGGGGGAACACCGGGGAGCTGTTTTTT
>TRBV6-1|NA|TRBD2|TRBJ2-7
CASSAQLAGFSYEQYF
TGTGCCAGCAGTGCCCAACTAGCGGGTTTCTCCTACGAGCAGTACTTC
>TRBV6-5|NA|TRBD1|TRBJ2-7
CASSSDRYRGPYEQYF
TGTGCCAGCAGTTCCGACCGTTACAGGGGGCCCTACGAGCAGTACTTC
>TRBV4-2|NA|NA|TRBJ1-1
CASSQDEGYTEAFF
TGTGCCAGCAGCCAAGATGAGGGATACACTGAAGCTTTCTTT
>TRBV11-2|NA|TRBD1|TRBJ2-7
CASSFNRGAEQYF
TGTGCCAGCAGCTTTAACAGGGGTGCCGAGCAGTACTTC
>TRBV5-1|NA|TRBD1|TRBJ2-3
CASSLDRDSLTQYF
TGCGCCAGCAGCTTGGACCGGGACAGCCTTACGCAGTATTTT
>TRBV4-3|NA|TRBD2|TRBJ2-7
CASSQDSASGSYEQYF
TGCGCCAGCAGCCAAGATTCGGCTAGCGGGTCCTACGAGCAGTACTTC
>TRBV10-3|NA|TRBD2|TRBJ2-3
CAIMSASGTTDTQYF
TGTGCCATCATGAGCGCTAGCGGAACCACAGATACGCAGTATTTT
>TRBV11-2|NA|NA|TRBJ2-6
CASSLGTQFFSGANVLTF
TGTGCCAGCAGCTTAGGTACACAGTTCTTCTCTGGGGCCAACGTCCTGACTTTC
>TRBV4-3|NA|TRBD1|TRBJ1-1
CASSAGTGFDTEAFF
TGCGCCAGCAGCGCCGGGACAGGATTCGACACTGAAGCTTTCTTT
>TRBV7-9|NA|NA|TRBJ1-4
CASSLGQLHEKLFF
TGTGCCAGCAGCCTAGGACAGCTTCATGAAAAACTGTTTTTT
>TRBV28|NA|NA|TRBJ1-2
CASRTRPANYGYTF
TGTGCCAGCAGGACAAGACCTGCAAACTATGGCTACACCTTC
>TRBV10-3|once|TRBD1|TRBJ2-5
CAISGSGTGKETQYF
TGTGCCATCAGTGGCTCCGGGACAGGGAAAGAGACCCAGTACTTC
>TRBV11-2|NA|TRBD2|TRBJ2-4
CASSLGLAGGPDIQYF
TGTGCCAGCAGCTTGGGACTAGCGGGAGGGCCGGACATTCAGTACTTC
>TRBV7-8|once|TRBD1|TRBJ1-2
CASSLTGQASLYGYTF
TGTGCCAGCAGCTTAACGGGACAGGCTTCGCTCTATGGCTACACCTTC
>TRBV11-2|once|NA|TRBJ1-1
CASSLGHRLTEAFF
TGTGCCAGCAGCTTGGGACACCGGTTGACTGAAGCTTTCTTT
>TRBV2|NA|NA|TRBJ1-1
CASKFQGNTEAFF
TGTGCCAGCAAATTTCAGGGGAACACTGAAGCTTTCTTT
>TRBV7-2|NA|TRBD1|TRBJ1-2
CASSLVGGETYGYTF
TGTGCCAGCAGCCTCGTAGGGGGCGAGACCTATGGCTACACCTTC
>TRBV19|NA|TRBD2|TRBJ2-5
CASRNGLAGTVGETQYF
TGTGCCAGTAGGAACGGACTAGCGGGAACCGTTGGGGAGACCCAGTACTTC
>TRBV28|NA|TRBD1|TRBJ2-3
CASSLYTGGTDTQYF
TGTGCCAGCAGTTTATATACAGGGGGCACAGATACGCAGTATTTT
>TRBV19|NA|TRBD1|TRBJ1-1
CASSINEAPGQGFFSF
TGTGCCAGTAGTATTAACGAGGCGCCGGGACAGGGTTTCTTTTCCTTT
>TRBV6-1|NA|TRBD2|TRBJ2-2
CASSEARSRLAGAGELFF
TGTGCCAGCAGTGAAGCGAGGTCGCGGCTAGCGGGAGCCGGGGAGCTGTTTTTT
>TRBV15|NA|NA|TRBJ2-7
CATRIGAGAHEQYF
TGTGCCACCAGGATAGGGGCAGGGGCCCACGAGCAGTACTTC
>TRBV19|NA|TRBD1|TRBJ2-7
CASSIDFKTGGGYEQYF
TGTGCCAGTAGTATAGACTTTAAGACAGGGGGCGGTTACGAGCAGTACTTC
>TRBV25-1|NA|TRBD1|TRBJ1-6
CASSLGGRSYNSPLHF
TGTGCCAGCAGCTTAGGGGGCAGGTCCTATAATTCACCCCTCCACTTT
>TRBV25-1|NA|NA|TRBJ2-2
CASSERQTTGELFF
TGTGCCAGCAGTGAGAGACAGACCACCGGGGAGCTGTTTTTT
>TRBV2|NA|TRBD1|TRBJ1-5
CASRGDSLLSNQPQHF
TGTGCCAGCAGGGGGGACAGTCTTCTTAGCAATCAGCCCCAGCATTTT
>TRBV28|NA|NA|TRBJ1-4
CASSIPGHPTNEKLFF
TGTGCCAGCAGTATTCCGGGACACCCAACTAATGAAAAACTGTTTTTT
>TRBV7-8|NA|NA|TRBJ1-4
CASSGFNEKLFF
TGTGCCAGCTCAGGGTTTAATGAAAAACTGTTTTTT
>TRBV7-8|NA|TRBD2|TRBJ2-3
CASSFSPWLAGDYTDTQYF
TGTGCCAGCAGCTTTTCACCCTGGCTAGCGGGGGACTACACAGATACGCAGTATTTT
>TRBV9|NA|NA|TRBJ2-7
CASSVGRGFSYEQYF
TGTGCCAGCAGCGTAGGCAGGGGATTTTCCTACGAGCAGTACTTC
>TRBV28|NA|NA|TRBJ2-1
CASSFSPAAGASYNEQFF
TGTGCCAGCAGTTTTAGCCCGGCGGCGGGCGCCTCCTACAATGAGCAGTTCTTC
>TRBV9|NA|NA|TRBJ1-2
CASSAGVSSGYTF
TGTGCCAGCAGCGCAGGGGTTTCAAGCGGCTACACCTTC
>TRBV30|NA|NA|TRBJ2-7
CAWSSGLYEQYF
TGTGCCTGGAGTTCGGGACTTTACGAGCAGTACTTC
>TRBV11-3|NA|NA|TRBJ2-7
CASSLDRGEQYF
TGTGCCAGCAGCTTAGACAGGGGCGAGCAGTACTTC
>TRBV19|NA|TRBD2|TRBJ2-5
CASSPQVAGETQYF
TGTGCCAGTAGTCCCCAGGTAGCGGGAGAGACCCAGTACTTC